This is a list of T cell receptor beta chains from one sample in a study of blood T cell repertoires in COVID-19. Produced via immunoSEQ multiplex PCR; TCRdb's table is partial and in-frame only. Here the sample spans fewer than 300,000 clones, 84% being singletons. The sequenced material came from peripheral blood. Receptors were obtained from a human donor in a cohort sampled during active COVID-19. CDR3s include the opening cysteine and the closing phenylalanine or tryptophan. A D gene is named only where the DNA matches it firmly. Rows give clone size only sometimes, using once, few, many, or a class for an expanded clone.

D: TRBD1; J: TRBJ1-2; V: TRBV15; size: -; CDR3: CATSRDSTGSYGYTF
D: -; J: TRBJ2-7; V: TRBV2; size: -; CDR3: CASSRTRSDEQYF
D: TRBD1; J: TRBJ1-2; V: TRBV14; size: -; CDR3: CASSRLGQGAYGYTF
D: -; J: TRBJ2-7; V: TRBV11-2; size: -; CDR3: CASSLASGKAYEQYF
D: TRBD1; J: TRBJ1-2; V: TRBV6-5; size: -; CDR3: CASRAWDRVHGYTF
D: -; J: TRBJ2-2; V: TRBV18; size: -; CDR3: CASSPAQGVGELFF
D: TRBD2; J: TRBJ2-7; V: TRBV10-1; size: -; CDR3: CASSNEAGLYEQYF
D: -; J: TRBJ1-2; V: TRBV7-8; size: -; CDR3: CASSLAQSNYGYTF
D: -; J: TRBJ1-3; V: TRBV6-5; size: -; CDR3: CASSFYGTIYF
D: TRBD2; J: TRBJ2-7; V: TRBV5-1; size: -; CDR3: CASSFGTSGGYEQYF
D: -; J: TRBJ2-3; V: TRBV20-1; size: -; CDR3: CSATRGDTQYF
D: -; J: TRBJ2-1; V: TRBV24-1; size: -; CDR3: CATSDSSVNEQFF
D: -; J: TRBJ1-2; V: TRBV6-2/TRBV6-3; size: -; CDR3: CASSYPSYGYTF
D: TRBD1; J: TRBJ1-5; V: TRBV2; size: -; CDR3: CASRGQGASNQPQHF
D: -; J: TRBJ1-1; V: TRBV5-1; size: -; CDR3: CASSGTTGNTEAFF
D: TRBD2; J: TRBJ2-3; V: TRBV5-6; size: -; CDR3: CASSLYAGGLVTDTQYF
D: TRBD1; J: TRBJ2-5; V: TRBV5-5; size: -; CDR3: CASSLTGTGAWETQYF
D: -; J: TRBJ1-5; V: TRBV19; size: -; CDR3: CASRLTGGNQPQHF
D: TRBD1; J: TRBJ2-7; V: TRBV7-2; size: -; CDR3: CASSRRDRGSYEQYF
D: -; J: TRBJ2-5; V: TRBV7-8; size: -; CDR3: CASSFRLVSFRETQYF
D: -; J: TRBJ2-5; V: TRBV18; size: -; CDR3: CASSPGIREETQYF
D: TRBD2; J: TRBJ2-7; V: TRBV27; size: -; CDR3: CASSLSRAGVYEQYF
D: TRBD2; J: TRBJ2-1; V: TRBV3-1/TRBV3-2; size: -; CDR3: CASSQDVVAGSNEQFF
D: -; J: TRBJ2-1; V: TRBV2; size: -; CDR3: CASSPSQANAHFF
D: TRBD2; J: TRBJ2-1; V: TRBV4-2; size: -; CDR3: CASSQEETSGVGEQFF
D: -; J: TRBJ1-1; V: TRBV19; size: -; CDR3: CASSIIGGRAEAFF
D: TRBD1; J: TRBJ1-3; V: TRBV3-1/TRBV3-2; size: -; CDR3: CASSPADRVGNTIYF
D: -; J: TRBJ1-3; V: TRBV18; size: -; CDR3: CASSPERNTIYF
D: -; J: TRBJ1-3; V: TRBV7-2; size: -; CDR3: CASSSFPDSSGNTIYF
D: -; J: TRBJ1-2; V: TRBV15; size: -; CDR3: CATSRDRGSSGYTF
D: TRBD2; J: TRBJ2-2; V: TRBV5-6; size: -; CDR3: CASSLVSGRTYGNTGELFF
D: -; J: TRBJ1-5; V: TRBV24-1; size: -; CDR3: CATSESGGLNNQPQHF
D: TRBD1; J: TRBJ1-5; V: TRBV6-5; size: -; CDR3: CASSVQGAEQPQHF
D: TRBD2; J: TRBJ2-6; V: TRBV5-1; size: once; CDR3: CASSLGTSGRAGANVLTF
D: -; J: TRBJ1-6; V: TRBV15; size: few; CDR3: CATSRGRNSPLHF
D: TRBD1; J: TRBJ1-1; V: TRBV18; size: -; CDR3: CASSPPGDRRGEAFF
D: TRBD1; J: TRBJ1-1; V: TRBV6-2/TRBV6-3; size: -; CDR3: CASSDRGGTEAFF
D: TRBD1; J: TRBJ1-2; V: TRBV5-1; size: -; CDR3: CASSFPGQGAGGYTF
D: -; J: TRBJ2-3; V: TRBV7-3; size: -; CDR3: CASSLATKRRRTDTQYF
D: TRBD1; J: TRBJ2-7; V: TRBV5-1; size: -; CDR3: CASSQEQGRPYEQYF